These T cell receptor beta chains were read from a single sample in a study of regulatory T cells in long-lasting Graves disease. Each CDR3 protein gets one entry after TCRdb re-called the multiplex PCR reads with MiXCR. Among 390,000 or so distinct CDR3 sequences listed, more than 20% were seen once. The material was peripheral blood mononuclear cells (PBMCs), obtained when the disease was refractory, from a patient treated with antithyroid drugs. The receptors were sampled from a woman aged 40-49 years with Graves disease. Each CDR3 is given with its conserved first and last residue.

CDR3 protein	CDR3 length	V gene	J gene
CASRDTGARAAPF	13	TRBV2	TRBJ1-1
CASSYSGTGENQPQHF	16	TRBV6-5	TRBJ1-5
CATSRGLSYEQYF	13	TRBV15	TRBJ2-7
CASSSSGGEETQYF	14	TRBV7-9	TRBJ2-5
CASSLSWGQPRSFLTF	16	TRBV12-3/TRBV12-4	TRBJ1-2
CSARRSAYEQYF	12	TRBV20-1	TRBJ2-7
CASNWGGEWNQPQHF	15	TRBV28	TRBJ1-5
CASSPTGQSEAFF	13	TRBV4-1	TRBJ1-1
CASSLAGSEGTEAFF	15	TRBV5-1	TRBJ1-1
CSASGSAYLYEQYF	14	TRBV20-1	TRBJ2-7
CASSLTSASYEQYF	14	TRBV11-1	TRBJ2-7
CASSFEDRVPLTVTDTQYF	19	TRBV7-9	TRBJ2-3
CAGNGGGTYTEAFF	14	TRBV30	TRBJ1-1
CASSGTGILHGYTF	14	TRBV6-4	TRBJ1-2
CSATRAGRGETQYF	14	TRBV20-1	TRBJ2-5
CAWKGRVGVETQYF	14	TRBV30	TRBJ2-5
CASSSPRGDMNTEAFF	16	TRBV19	TRBJ1-1
CASSPQDRGWETQYF	15	TRBV18	TRBJ2-5
CAGRLASSYEQYF	13	TRBV11-2	TRBJ2-7
CASSVEGGPLGDEQFF	16	TRBV9	TRBJ2-1
CSATAREEIYEQYF	14	TRBV20-1	TRBJ2-7
CASSLEWVAGELFF	14	TRBV5-5	TRBJ2-2
CASSPSGTGPYEQYF	15	TRBV7-6	TRBJ2-7
CASSHGDSYNEQFF	14	TRBV2	TRBJ2-1
CASSHETYLYGYTF	14	TRBV5-1	TRBJ1-2
CASSRKPTSGRAPDTQYF	18	TRBV6-1	TRBJ2-3
CSVTETGELFF	11	TRBV29-1	TRBJ2-2
CSAQMDSSSYNEQFF	15	TRBV29-1	TRBJ2-1
CASSQEVTSEQYF	13	TRBV3-1	TRBJ2-7
CASSPTALAGLPYEQYF	17	TRBV7-9	TRBJ2-7
CASKRELREQYF	12	TRBV27	TRBJ2-7
CASSLVAGGPLGEQYF	16	TRBV5-1	TRBJ2-7
CATLQNTEASF	11	TRBV28	TRBJ1-1
CTSSPLGTGELFF	13	TRBV11-2	TRBJ2-2
CSVEPQGPKTQYF	13	TRBV29-1	TRBJ2-5
CASSQLAGVRREQYF	15	TRBV2	TRBJ2-7
CASSRSGTSVYEQYF	15	TRBV14	TRBJ2-7
CASSLAGSDSGNTIYF	16	TRBV7-2	TRBJ1-3
CATSRGDGMSTDTQYF	16	TRBV15	TRBJ2-3
CASSSFLGTEEQYF	14	TRBV27	TRBJ2-7
CASSLSFTDTQYF	13	TRBV28	TRBJ2-3
CASSTRTGDETQYF	14	TRBV19	TRBJ2-5
CATGQVPDTQYF	12	TRBV11-1	TRBJ2-3
CAISAGQGAAETQYF	15	TRBV10-3	TRBJ2-5
CASRKAGGVTQYF	13	TRBV27	TRBJ2-3
CATSRAGGTQYF	12	TRBV15	TRBJ2-5
CASSLGGGLTDTQYF	15	TRBV7-9	TRBJ2-3
CASSGAANTGELFF	14	TRBV3-1	TRBJ2-2
CATSSLGTGTDEQYF	15	TRBV15	TRBJ2-7
CASRNTGELFF	11	TRBV12-3/TRBV12-4	TRBJ2-2
CASSVYIGDTIYF	13	TRBV9	TRBJ1-3
CASSFLVADYEQYF	14	TRBV5-1	TRBJ2-7